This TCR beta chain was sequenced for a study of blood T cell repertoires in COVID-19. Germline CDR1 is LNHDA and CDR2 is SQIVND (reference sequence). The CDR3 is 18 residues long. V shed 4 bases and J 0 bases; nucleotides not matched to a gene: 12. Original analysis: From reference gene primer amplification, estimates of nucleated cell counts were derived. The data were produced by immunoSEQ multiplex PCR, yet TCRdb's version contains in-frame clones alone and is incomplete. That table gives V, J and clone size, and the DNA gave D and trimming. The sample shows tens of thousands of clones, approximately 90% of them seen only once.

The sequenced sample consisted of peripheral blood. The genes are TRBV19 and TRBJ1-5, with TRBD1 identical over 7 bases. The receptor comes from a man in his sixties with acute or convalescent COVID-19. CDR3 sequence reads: CASSTGQLSGYSNQPQHF. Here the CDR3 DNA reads TGTGCCAGTAGTACGGGACAGCTCTCGGGCTATAGCAATCAGCCCCAGCATTTT.